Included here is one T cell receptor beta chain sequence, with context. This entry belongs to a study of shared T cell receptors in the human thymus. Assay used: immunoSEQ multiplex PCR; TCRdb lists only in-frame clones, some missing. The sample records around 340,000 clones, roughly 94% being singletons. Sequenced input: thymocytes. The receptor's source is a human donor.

CDR3 loop: CASSQDRLAGGRETQYF. The CDR3 nucleotides read TGTGCCAGCAGCCAAGATCGACTAGCGGGAGGGCGAGAGACCCAGTACTTC. The chain carries TRBV4-2 and TRBJ2-5, with 14 positions matching TRBD2. V was pared by 0 bases and J by 4 bases, with 4 bases of the junction left unmatched. Germline V gives CDR1 LGHNA, CDR2 YNFKEQ. The CDR3 consists of 17 residues.